The 19 T cell receptor beta chains below all came from one sample that was sequenced in a study of cytomegalovirus exposure and HLA in healthy donors. This PCR relied on a set of 60 Vbeta primers and 13 Jbeta primers. Repertoires were generated with immunoSEQ multiplex PCR, while TCRdb's copy carries only in-frame clones and drops some. The profile shows 85,000 to 100,000 clones, approximately 79% of them singletons. Sequenced material: PBMCs. These receptors all stem from a woman between 40 and 50 years old in good health and CMV-seronegative.

The genes are TRBV6-5 and TRBJ2-7, with D tentatively TRBD1 (5 bases). Trimming removed 2 bases at V and 3 bases at J, with 5 bases between. The CDR3 runs 12 residues. Germline V CDR1 and CDR2: MNHEY, SVGAGI. In nucleotides, the CDR3 is TGTGCCAGCAGTTACCAGGGCTACGAGCAGTACTTC. Protein: CASSYQGYEQYF.

The sample holds many counts of this clone. The V call is TRBV5-1, the J call TRBJ2-6, with D unclear. The CDR3 length is 17 residues. Germline loops: CDR1 SGHRS, CDR2 YFSETQ. V was pared by 3 bases and J by 2 bases, with 15 bases between. In DNA form, the CDR3 reads TGCGCCAGCAGCTCAAGTCGACCGAGGACTGGGGCCAACGTCCTGACTTTC. Translating gives CASSSSRPRTGANVLTF.

This chain uses TRBV9 with TRBJ2-1; D may be TRBD2 (5 bases). Trimming took off 0 bases at V and 5 bases at J, with 18 bases between the two ends. The CDR3 length is 17 residues. Germline loops: CDR1 SGDLS, CDR2 YYNGEE. The CDR3 region has the DNA TGTGCCAGCAGCGTAGCTACACGGGGTATGCGAGACAATGAGCAGTTCTTC. This sequence encodes CASSVATRGMRDNEQFF.

This chain joins TRBV15 and TRBJ1-1; TRBD1 might be the D (5 bases). This CDR3 is built from 13 residues. Germline loops: CDR1 LNHNV, CDR2 YYDKDF (reference sequence). Trimming took off 2 bases at V and 11 bases at J, with 15 bases between the two ends. CDR3 sequence reads: CATSRNDQGGAFF. CDR3 sequence (DNA): TGTGCCACCAGCAGAAATGATCAGGGTGGGGCTTTCTTT.

This rearrangement joins TRBV4-3 to TRBJ1-2, with D tentatively TRBD1 (5 bases). The CDR3 length is 13 residues. Germline assignment: CDR1 LGHNA and CDR2 YSLEER. Trimming pared 0 bases from V and 4 bases from J, leaving 6 bases between. In nucleotides, the CDR3 is TGCGCCAGCAGCCAAGACAGGGTCTATGGCTACACCTTC. It is translated as CASSQDRVYGYTF.

The chain combines TRBV19 with TRBJ2-1; 10 nucleotides match TRBD2. The CDR3 is 16 amino acids. Germline-derived CDR1 and CDR2 are LNHDA and SQIVND (reference sequence). V was clipped by 3 bases and J by 4 bases; unmatched bases: 6. DNA for the CDR3: TGTGCCAGTAGTATTCTTCGAGCGGGGGGGTACAATGAGCAGTTCTTC. Its translation is CASSILRAGGYNEQFF.

The chain is built from TRBV27 and TRBJ1-2, with 11 bases aligning to TRBD1. This CDR3 has 14 residues. The germline V gene has CDR1 MNHEY and CDR2 SMNVEV (reference sequence). The V and J ends lost 5 bases and 5 bases, in that order; junction bases with no gene match: 4. In DNA form, the CDR3 reads TGTGCCAGCAGTAGTAGGGACAGGGGGTATGGCTACACCTTC. Encoded protein: CASSSRDRGYGYTF.

The table lists this clone with a few counts. The rearrangement uses TRBV6-5 and TRBJ2-7, with D perhaps matching TRBD2 (5 bases). The CDR3 sequence is 13 residues long. CDR1 is MNHEY and CDR2 is SVGAGI in the germline V gene. V lost 8 bases to trimming and J lost 4 bases, with 15 bases between them. CDR3 residues: CASAVGDPYEQYF. In nucleotides, the CDR3 is TGTGCCAGCGCTGTGGGAGACCCTTACGAGCAGTACTTC.

The count of this clone is one. V is TRBV6-1 and J is TRBJ1-5; 9 bases map to TRBD1. The length of the CDR3 is 16 residues. The ends lost 2 bases at V and 7 bases at J; junction bases unmatched: 9. Germline V gives CDR1 MNHNS, CDR2 SASEGT. The DNA of the CDR3 is TGTGCCAGCAGTGAACAAGCGGGACAGGGTGACCAGCCCCAGCATTTT. Translating gives CASSEQAGQGDQPQHF.

The rearrangement uses TRBV7-2 and TRBJ2-3; no firm D call. With 5 bases removed from V and 6 bases from J, the gap between germline ends came to 9 bases. This CDR3 spans 12 amino acids. CDR1 is SGHTA and CDR2 is FQGNSA in the germline V gene. The CDR3 reads CASSRRFDTQYF. The CDR3 DNA follows: TGTGCCAGCAGCCGGCGGTTTGATACGCAGTATTTT.

The chain joins TRBV7-9 to TRBJ1-5, with TRBD1 as a possible D gene (6 bases). CDR1 and CDR2 from the germline V gene are SEHNR and FQNEAQ (reference sequence). V shed 6 bases and J shed 0 bases, with 18 bases lying between them. The CDR3 sequence is 17 residues long. DNA of the CDR3: TGTGCCAGCAGTCCTACAGGGTCCGAATATAGCAATCAGCCCCAGCATTTT. As protein: CASSPTGSEYSNQPQHF. Looking up the rest from reference TRBV7-9 and TRBJ1-5 gives the full variable domain: DTGVSQNPRHKITKRGQNVTFRCDPISEHNRLYWYRQTLGQGPEFLTYFQNEAQLEKSRLLSDRFSAERPKGSFSTLEIQRTEQGDSAMYLCASSPTGSEYSNQPQHFGDGTRLSIL.

The genes are TRBV5-1 and TRBJ1-2; D uncertain. The V gene's germline CDR1 is SGHRS and CDR2 YFSETQ. This CDR3 spans 12 amino acids. V was trimmed by 4 bases and J by 4 bases, leaving 8 bases between them. CDR3 residues: CASSSDFYGYTF. In DNA, the CDR3 is TGCGCCAGCAGCAGCGACTTCTATGGCTACACCTTC. Full variable domain (outside the CDR3, taken from reference TRBV5-1 and TRBJ1-2): KAGVTQTPRYLIKTRGQQVTLSCSPISGHRSVSWYQQTPGQGLQFLFEYFSETQRNKGNFPGRFSGRQFSNSRSEMNVSTLELGDSALYLCASSSDFYGYTFGSGTRLTVV.

The count of this clone is one. V gene TRBV15 combines with J gene TRBJ1-1; 7 nucleotides line up with TRBD1. The CDR3 length is 14 residues. Germline lookup yields CDR1 LNHNV and CDR2 YYDKDF (reference sequence). J was trimmed by 3 bases and V by 5 bases; bases with no gene match: 6. This chain's CDR3 is CATSGGGLDTEAFF. The CDR3 nucleotides are TGTGCCACCAGCGGAGGGGGCCTGGACACTGAAGCTTTCTTT. Complete variable domain (other parts from reference TRBV15 and TRBJ1-1): DAMVIQNPRYQVTQFGKPVTLSCSQTLNHNVMYWYQQKSSQAPKLLFHYYDKDFNNEADTPDNFQSRRPNTSFCFLDIRSPGLGDTAMYLCATSGGGLDTEAFFGQGTRLTVV.

The chain recombines TRBV6-1 with TRBJ2-2, with D possibly being TRBD2 (5 bases). Trimming stripped 10 bases from V and 5 bases from J, with 17 bases between. Germline V gene data show CDR1 as MNHNS and CDR2 as SASEGT. The CDR3 is 14 residues long. CDR3 nucleotides: TGTGCCATTCGGATTAGCGCTGGGACCGGGGAGCTGTTTTTT. Translated, it gives CAIRISAGTGELFF.

This chain connects TRBV9 to TRBJ2-2, with TRBD1 matching over 7 bases. The CDR3 length is 14 residues. Germline lookup yields CDR1 SGDLS and CDR2 YYNGEE. The V and J ends lost 3 bases and 6 bases, in that order; junction bases with no gene match: 5. CDR3 sequence (DNA): TGTGCCAGCAGCGAATATACAGGGGCCGGGGAGCTGTTTTTT. This gives the protein CASSEYTGAGELFF.

This clone was seen a few times. The genes are TRBV7-3 and TRBJ2-3; 9 bases match TRBD2. The CDR3 covers 15 residues. The V segment lost 2 bases and the J segment 4 bases; nucleotides outside the gene matches: 4. The germline CDR1 and CDR2 sequences are SGHTA and FQGTGA. Here the CDR3 reads CASSLGGGEADTQYF. The DNA of the CDR3 is TGTGCCAGCAGCTTAGGCGGGGGGGAGGCAGATACGCAGTATTTT. The full variable domain, its missing parts supplied by reference TRBV7-3 and TRBJ2-3, is GAGVSQTPSNKVTEKGKYVELRCDPISGHTALYWYRQSLGQGPEFLIYFQGTGAADDSGLPNDRFFAVRPEGSVSTLKIQRTERGDSAVYLCASSLGGGEADTQYFGPGTRLTVL.

This clone was counted between two and nine times. The J gene is TRBJ2-7, the V gene TRBV29-1; no reliable D call. Per the germline V gene, CDR1 is SQVTM and CDR2 is ANQGSEA. Deletions cut 5 bases from V and 5 bases from J, with 13 bases between. The CDR3 spans 12 residues. The chain's CDR3 is CSVSPSSNEQYF. The CDR3 DNA sequence: TGCAGCGTTAGTCCTAGTTCGAACGAGCAGTACTTC.

This chain uses TRBV29-1 with TRBJ2-1, with 13 bases matching TRBD2. Germline CDR1 and CDR2: SQVTM and ANQGSEA. V lost 6 bases, J lost 6 bases, and 5 bases stayed unmatched. The CDR3 contains 14 residues. The CDR3 DNA is TGCAGCGTAGACCGGACTAGCGGGGGCAATGAGCAGTTCTTC. Translation: CSVDRTSGGNEQFF.

The table lists this clone with a few counts. Compared with germline, one end of the junction differs, possibly owing to a read error. The CDR3 reads CASSQDLVGTMNF. Here the CDR3 DNA reads TGCGCCAGCAGCCAAGATCTTGTCGGGACAATGAACTTC. This rearrangement joins TRBV4-3 to TRBJ2-4; TRBD1 is a possible D gene (6 bases). CDR3 length: 13 residues. In germline, CDR1 is LGHNA, CDR2 YSLEER.